This T cell receptor beta chain was captured in a study of radiation and T cells in renal cell carcinoma. The CDR3 contains 14 residues. The germline V and J ends were trimmed by 0 bases and 7 bases, with 11 bases remaining between them. CDR1 SGHNT and CDR2 YYREEE come from the germline V gene (reference sequence). Documented time point: blood 4 weeks post-SBRT, at nephrectomy. Treatment in this sample: 15 Gy SBRT to primary tumor, nephrectomy 4 weeks later. Nephrectomy followed 15 Gy stereotactic body radiation by 4 weeks. Some clones are missing from TCRdb's copy, which holds only in-frame ones; the method was immunoSEQ multiplex PCR. The table has around 170,000 clones, less than 90% seen once; the top ten hold approximately 11%.

The sample was blood, taken from a patient whose treatment included radiotherapy and nephrectomy. The sequence derives from a woman between 50 and 59 years old with renal cell carcinoma. The rearrangement uses TRBV5-4 and TRBJ1-5; D is unclear. The CDR3 sequence is CASSLGGQSQPQHF. The CDR3 DNA reads TGTGCCAGCAGCTTGGGAGGGCAGTCACAGCCCCAGCATTTT.